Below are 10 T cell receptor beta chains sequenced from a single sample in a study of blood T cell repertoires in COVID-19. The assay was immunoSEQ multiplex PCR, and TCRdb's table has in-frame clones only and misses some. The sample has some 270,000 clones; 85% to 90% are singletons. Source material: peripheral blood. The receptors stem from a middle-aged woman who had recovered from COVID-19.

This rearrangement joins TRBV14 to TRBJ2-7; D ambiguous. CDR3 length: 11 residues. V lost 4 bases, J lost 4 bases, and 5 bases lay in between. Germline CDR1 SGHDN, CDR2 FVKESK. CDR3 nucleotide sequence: TGTGCCAGCAGCCCCGGGTACGAGCAGTACTTC. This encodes CASSPGYEQYF.

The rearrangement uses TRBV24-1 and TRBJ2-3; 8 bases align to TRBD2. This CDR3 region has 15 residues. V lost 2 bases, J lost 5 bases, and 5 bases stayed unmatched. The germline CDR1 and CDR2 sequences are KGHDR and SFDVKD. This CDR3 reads CATSDSGLAGDTQYF. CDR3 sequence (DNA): TGTGCCACCAGTGATTCAGGACTAGCTGGAGATACGCAGTATTTT.

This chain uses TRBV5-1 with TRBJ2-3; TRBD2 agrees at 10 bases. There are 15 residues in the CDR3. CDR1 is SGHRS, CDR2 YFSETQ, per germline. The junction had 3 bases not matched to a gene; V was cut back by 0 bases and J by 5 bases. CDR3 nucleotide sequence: TGCGCCAGCAGCTTGGCAGCGGGGGGGCAAGATACGCAGTATTTT. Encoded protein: CASSLAAGGQDTQYF.

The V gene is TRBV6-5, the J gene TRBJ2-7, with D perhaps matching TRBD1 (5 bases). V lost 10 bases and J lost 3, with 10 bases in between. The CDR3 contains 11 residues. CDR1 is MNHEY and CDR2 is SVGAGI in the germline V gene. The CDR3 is CATRQGYEQYF. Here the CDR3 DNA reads TGTGCCACCCGGCAGGGCTACGAGCAGTACTTC.

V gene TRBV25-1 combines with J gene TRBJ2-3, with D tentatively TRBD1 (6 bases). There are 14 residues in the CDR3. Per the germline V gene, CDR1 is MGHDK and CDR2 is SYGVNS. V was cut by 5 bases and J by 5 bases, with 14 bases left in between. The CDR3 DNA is TGTGCCAGCAGTAGGGGGAGAGAACTAGATACGCAGTATTTT. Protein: CASSRGRELDTQYF.

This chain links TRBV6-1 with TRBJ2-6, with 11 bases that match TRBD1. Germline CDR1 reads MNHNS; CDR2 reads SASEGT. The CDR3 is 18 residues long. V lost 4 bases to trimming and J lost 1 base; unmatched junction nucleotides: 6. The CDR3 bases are TGTGCCAGCAGTGGGCCGGGACAGGGGGAGTCTGGGGCCAACGTCCTGACTTTC. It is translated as CASSGPGQGESGANVLTF.

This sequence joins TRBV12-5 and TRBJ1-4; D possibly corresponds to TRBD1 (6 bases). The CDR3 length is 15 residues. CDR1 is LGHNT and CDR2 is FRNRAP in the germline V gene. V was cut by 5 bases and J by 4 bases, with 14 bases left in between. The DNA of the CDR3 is TGTGCTAGTGGTACCGCAGGGGCTCTTAATGAAAAACTGTTTTTT. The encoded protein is CASGTAGALNEKLFF.

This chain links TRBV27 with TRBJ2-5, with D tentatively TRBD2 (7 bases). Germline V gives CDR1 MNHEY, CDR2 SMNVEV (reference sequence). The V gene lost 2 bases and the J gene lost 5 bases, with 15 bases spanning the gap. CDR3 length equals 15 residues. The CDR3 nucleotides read TGTGCCAGCAGTTTAAAGTTCGCGGGGGCCGAGACCCAGTACTTC. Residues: CASSLKFAGAETQYF.

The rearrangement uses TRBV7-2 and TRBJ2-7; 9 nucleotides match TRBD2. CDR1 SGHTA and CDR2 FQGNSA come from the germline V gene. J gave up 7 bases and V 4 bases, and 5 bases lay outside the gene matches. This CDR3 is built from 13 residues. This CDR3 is CASSYGTSWEQYV. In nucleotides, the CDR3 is TGTGCCAGCAGCTACGGGACTAGCTGGGAGCAGTACGTC.

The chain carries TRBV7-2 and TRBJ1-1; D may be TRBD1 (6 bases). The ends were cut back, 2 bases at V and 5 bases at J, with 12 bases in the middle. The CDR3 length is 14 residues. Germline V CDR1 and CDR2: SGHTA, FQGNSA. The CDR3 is CASSLPGARTEAFF. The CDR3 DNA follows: TGTGCCAGCAGCTTACCAGGGGCGAGGACTGAAGCTTTCTTT.